This T cell receptor (beta chain) emerged from a study of blood T cell repertoires in COVID-19. Sequencing used immunoSEQ multiplex PCR; TCRdb keeps in-frame clones, though not all of them. This sample has hundreds of thousands of clones, with 65% to 85% found just once. The TCR sequence derives from a woman between 40 and 55 years old with acute COVID-19. Sequencing input: PBMCs or T cells enriched from blood (not recorded which).

Written as DNA, the CDR3 is TGTGCCAGCAGCGTAAAGACTAGCGGGCGGGAGTATTTT. Amino acids: CASSVKTSGREYF. The J gene is TRBJ2-3, the V gene TRBV7-2; TRBD2 aligns across 10 bases. Losses at the gene ends were 5 bases for V and 13 bases for J; bases not matched to a gene: 9. Looked up from germline, CDR1 is SGHTA and CDR2 is FQGNSA. CDR3 length equals 13 residues.